Only a few counts were recorded for the clone carrying this TCR beta chain. Trimming at V came to 4 bases and at J to 1 base, leaving 2 bases not matched to a gene. The CDR3 totals 13 residues. CDR1 and CDR2 (germline): DFQATT, SNEGSKA (reference sequence). A second PCR, run for about 6 to 11 cycles, used a sample-barcoded 5' primer plus a J-beta primer mix. One entry per CDR3 protein results from TCRdb running MiXCR on the 5' RACE reads. The data show some 1 million distinct CDR3 sequences, more than 35% seen once. The data were taken from a study of blood T cells in healthy people across ages. This chain joins TRBV20-1 and TRBJ2-5; 8 bases are shared with TRBD2. Sequenced: blood. This sequence was found in a woman in her sixties or seventies in good health. CDR3 in DNA: TGCAGTGCTATCGGGGGGGCCCAAGAGACCCAGTACTTC. This gives the protein CSAIGGAQETQYF.